This is a list of T cell receptor beta chains from one sample in a study of T cell changes during pregnancy in multiple sclerosis. The data were produced by immunoSEQ multiplex PCR, yet TCRdb's version contains in-frame clones alone and is incomplete. The sample contains some 99,000 clones, approximately 93% of which appear only once. The source was peripheral blood, collected after pregnancy. These receptors were obtained from a female donor with multiple sclerosis, enrolled in a pregnancy study. The CDR3 runs from the conserved cysteine through the conserved F or W. The order of the fields is clone size, D gene, J gene, V gene, CDR3 protein, CDR3 DNA. D genes are given only for firm matches. The size of a clone is reported for some rows only, either as once, few or many, or as a class for expanded clones.

clone size: NA; D gene: TRBD2; J gene: TRBJ2-1; V gene: TRBV7-2; CDR3 protein: CASSLLTSGRAHEQFF; CDR3 DNA: TGTGCCAGCAGCTTACTTACTAGCGGGAGGGCCCATGAGCAGTTCTTC
clone size: NA; D gene: NA; J gene: TRBJ1-2; V gene: TRBV5-1; CDR3 protein: CASSFNSHLKEGYTF; CDR3 DNA: TGCGCCAGCAGCTTTAACAGTCATCTGAAGGAAGGCTACACCTTC
clone size: once; D gene: TRBD1; J gene: TRBJ1-1; V gene: TRBV23-1; CDR3 protein: CASSFSPTGTGGSNTEAFF; CDR3 DNA: TGCGCCAGCAGTTTTTCTCCTACCGGGACAGGGGGTTCGAACACTGAAGCTTTCTTT
clone size: NA; D gene: NA; J gene: TRBJ2-3; V gene: TRBV4-3; CDR3 protein: CASSQDSGYTDTQYF; CDR3 DNA: TGCGCCAGCAGCCAAGATTCGGGATACACAGATACGCAGTATTTT
clone size: once; D gene: NA; J gene: TRBJ2-1; V gene: TRBV4-1; CDR3 protein: CASSQELVNEQFF; CDR3 DNA: TGCGCCAGCAGCCAAGAGCTAGTCAATGAGCAGTTCTTC
clone size: once; D gene: NA; J gene: TRBJ2-1; V gene: TRBV2; CDR3 protein: CASSDAANEQFF; CDR3 DNA: TGTGCCAGCAGCGACGCGGCAAATGAGCAGTTCTTC
clone size: NA; D gene: TRBD1; J gene: TRBJ2-5; V gene: TRBV29-1; CDR3 protein: CSVMTGGGETQYF; CDR3 DNA: TGCAGCGTTATGACAGGGGGAGGAGAGACCCAGTACTTC
clone size: NA; D gene: TRBD1; J gene: TRBJ1-2; V gene: TRBV18; CDR3 protein: CASSPLGTDYGYTF; CDR3 DNA: TGTGCCAGCTCACCATTAGGGACAGACTATGGCTACACCTTC
clone size: NA; D gene: TRBD2; J gene: TRBJ2-5; V gene: TRBV6-1; CDR3 protein: CASSELGLAGGAGETQYF; CDR3 DNA: TGTGCCAGCAGTGAACTGGGACTAGCGGGAGGTGCGGGAGAGACCCAGTACTTC
clone size: NA; D gene: NA; J gene: TRBJ2-2; V gene: TRBV6-5; CDR3 protein: CASSYNSSPGELFF; CDR3 DNA: TGTGCCAGCAGCTACAACTCCTCCCCTGGGGAGCTGTTTTTT
clone size: NA; D gene: TRBD1; J gene: TRBJ2-5; V gene: TRBV18; CDR3 protein: CASSPPVGQGARETQYF; CDR3 DNA: TGTGCCAGCTCACCACCGGTGGGACAGGGGGCCCGAGAGACCCAGTACTTC
clone size: once; D gene: NA; J gene: TRBJ2-5; V gene: TRBV9; CDR3 protein: CASSVGSGLAQETQYF; CDR3 DNA: TGTGCCAGCAGCGTAGGGAGCGGCCTCGCCCAAGAGACCCAGTACTTC
clone size: NA; D gene: NA; J gene: TRBJ2-2; V gene: TRBV5-1; CDR3 protein: CASSSPGYVGQELFF; CDR3 DNA: TGCGCCAGCAGCTCCCCCGGGTATGTGGGACAGGAGCTGTTTTTT
clone size: NA; D gene: TRBD2; J gene: TRBJ2-4; V gene: TRBV5-3; CDR3 protein: CARSLERREGLVRTKNIQYF; CDR3 DNA: TGTGCCAGAAGCTTGGAGCGGCGGGAGGGCCTGGTCCGAACCAAAAACATTCAGTACTTC
clone size: once; D gene: NA; J gene: TRBJ2-7; V gene: TRBV30; CDR3 protein: CAWSRGTYEQYF; CDR3 DNA: TGTGCCTGGAGCCGGGGAACCTACGAGCAGTACTTC
clone size: NA; D gene: NA; J gene: TRBJ1-1; V gene: TRBV2; CDR3 protein: CASSLRGGKMNTEAFF; CDR3 DNA: TGTGCCAGCAGCCTTCGCGGGGGTAAAATGAACACTGAAGCTTTCTTT
clone size: NA; D gene: NA; J gene: TRBJ1-3; V gene: TRBV30; CDR3 protein: CAWRGDGRGIYF; CDR3 DNA: TGTGCCTGGAGGGGTGACGGACGGGGCATATATTTT
clone size: NA; D gene: TRBD2; J gene: TRBJ2-7; V gene: TRBV15; CDR3 protein: CATSRDLGLAGAAAYEQYF; CDR3 DNA: TGTGCCACCAGCAGAGATTTGGGACTAGCGGGAGCTGCAGCCTACGAGCAGTACTTC
clone size: NA; D gene: NA; J gene: TRBJ2-1; V gene: TRBV23-1; CDR3 protein: CASYLGGSYNEQFF; CDR3 DNA: TGCGCCAGCTATTTGGGGGGCTCCTACAATGAGCAGTTCTTC
clone size: once; D gene: NA; J gene: TRBJ2-7; V gene: TRBV4-1; CDR3 protein: CASSQASGHSTYEQYF; CDR3 DNA: TGCGCCAGCAGCCAAGCATCCGGCCACAGCACCTACGAGCAGTACTTC
clone size: NA; D gene: TRBD1; J gene: TRBJ1-2; V gene: TRBV5-6; CDR3 protein: CASSAGTGVLNYGYTF; CDR3 DNA: TGTGCCAGCAGCGCCGGGACAGGGGTATTAAACTATGGCTACACCTTC
clone size: NA; D gene: TRBD1; J gene: TRBJ2-7; V gene: TRBV2; CDR3 protein: CASSESGPGQDYEQYF; CDR3 DNA: TGTGCCAGCAGTGAAAGTGGTCCGGGACAGGACTACGAGCAGTACTTC
clone size: NA; D gene: TRBD1; J gene: TRBJ1-1; V gene: TRBV9; CDR3 protein: CASSASLTGDTEAFF; CDR3 DNA: TGTGCCAGCAGCGCAAGCTTGACAGGGGACACTGAAGCTTTCTTT
clone size: NA; D gene: TRBD1; J gene: TRBJ1-4; V gene: TRBV19; CDR3 protein: CASSPDRYGEKLFF; CDR3 DNA: TGTGCCAGTAGTCCGGACAGGTACGGCGAAAAACTGTTTTTT
clone size: NA; D gene: NA; J gene: TRBJ2-5; V gene: TRBV6-6; CDR3 protein: CASSYPPGVGRETQYF; CDR3 DNA: TGTGCCAGCAGTTACCCTCCAGGCGTCGGAAGGGAGACCCAGTACTTC
clone size: NA; D gene: TRBD1; J gene: TRBJ1-2; V gene: TRBV7-3; CDR3 protein: CASSSTGGAGYGYTF; CDR3 DNA: TGTGCCAGCAGCTCGACAGGGGGCGCGGGGTATGGCTACACCTTC
clone size: NA; D gene: NA; J gene: TRBJ2-7; V gene: TRBV25-1; CDR3 protein: CASSESRLPGRSYEQYF; CDR3 DNA: TGTGCCAGCAGTGAATCTCGACTGCCAGGGAGGTCCTACGAGCAGTACTTC
clone size: NA; D gene: NA; J gene: TRBJ1-4; V gene: TRBV12-5; CDR3 protein: CASGPTLRVEKLFF; CDR3 DNA: TGTGCTAGTGGTCCCACTCTGAGGGTTGAAAAACTGTTTTTT
clone size: NA; D gene: TRBD1; J gene: TRBJ2-1; V gene: TRBV5-1; CDR3 protein: CASSLAGTGPFF; CDR3 DNA: TGCGCCAGCAGCTTGGCCGGGACAGGGCCGTTCTTC
clone size: NA; D gene: NA; J gene: TRBJ1-2; V gene: TRBV5-1; CDR3 protein: CASSLLSYGYTF; CDR3 DNA: TGCGCCAGCAGCTTGTTGAGCTATGGCTACACCTTC
clone size: NA; D gene: NA; J gene: TRBJ1-1; V gene: TRBV10-1; CDR3 protein: CASSVSRDTEAFF; CDR3 DNA: TGCGCCAGCAGCGTTTCCCGGGACACTGAAGCTTTCTTT
clone size: few; D gene: NA; J gene: TRBJ1-4; V gene: TRBV7-9; CDR3 protein: CASSSQENEKLFF; CDR3 DNA: TGTGCCAGCAGCTCACAGGAGAATGAAAAACTGTTTTTT
clone size: once; D gene: TRBD1; J gene: TRBJ2-5; V gene: TRBV4-1; CDR3 protein: CASSQQPGQGETQYF; CDR3 DNA: TGCGCCAGCAGCCAGCAACCGGGACAGGGGGAGACCCAGTACTTC
clone size: NA; D gene: NA; J gene: TRBJ1-1; V gene: TRBV12-5; CDR3 protein: CASGLVPGNTEAFF; CDR3 DNA: TGTGCTAGTGGTTTGGTACCGGGGAACACTGAAGCTTTCTTT
clone size: NA; D gene: TRBD2; J gene: TRBJ2-2; V gene: TRBV7-3; CDR3 protein: CASSFKTSPTYTGELFF; CDR3 DNA: TGTGCCAGCAGCTTCAAGACTAGCCCTACGTACACCGGGGAGCTGTTTTTT
clone size: NA; D gene: TRBD1; J gene: TRBJ1-5; V gene: TRBV19; CDR3 protein: CASSPGGSNQPQHF; CDR3 DNA: TGTGCCAGTAGTCCAGGGGGAAGCAATCAGCCCCAGCATTTT
clone size: once; D gene: TRBD2; J gene: TRBJ2-3; V gene: TRBV30; CDR3 protein: CAWSDGLARDTQYF; CDR3 DNA: TGTGCCTGGAGTGACGGACTAGCTCGAGATACGCAGTATTTT
clone size: NA; D gene: NA; J gene: TRBJ1-5; V gene: TRBV6-1; CDR3 protein: CASSELDSPQPQHF; CDR3 DNA: TGTGCCAGCAGTGAATTGGACAGCCCACAGCCCCAGCATTTT
clone size: NA; D gene: NA; J gene: TRBJ2-7; V gene: TRBV12-5; CDR3 protein: CASGPQTGVTAYEQYF; CDR3 DNA: TGTGCTAGTGGTCCACAGACAGGAGTCACAGCCTACGAGCAGTACTTC
clone size: NA; D gene: TRBD1; J gene: TRBJ1-5; V gene: TRBV28; CDR3 protein: CASSFYGDRGGDQPQHF; CDR3 DNA: TGTGCCAGCAGTTTTTATGGGGACAGAGGGGGCGACCAGCCCCAGCATTTT
clone size: NA; D gene: TRBD1; J gene: TRBJ2-1; V gene: TRBV28; CDR3 protein: CASSPPTGDGYNEQFF; CDR3 DNA: TGTGCCAGCAGTCCCCCAACAGGGGATGGCTACAATGAGCAGTTCTTC
clone size: NA; D gene: TRBD2; J gene: TRBJ2-3; V gene: TRBV5-1; CDR3 protein: CASSPMTSGKTDTQYF; CDR3 DNA: TGCGCCAGCAGTCCCATGACTAGCGGGAAGACAGATACGCAGTATTTT
clone size: NA; D gene: TRBD2; J gene: TRBJ2-7; V gene: TRBV2; CDR3 protein: CASSYRISGTSGSPYEQYF; CDR3 DNA: TGTGCCAGCAGTTACAGAATCTCCGGGACTAGCGGGAGTCCGTACGAGCAGTACTTC
clone size: NA; D gene: TRBD1; J gene: TRBJ2-1; V gene: TRBV5-6; CDR3 protein: CASSASGGVRYEQFF; CDR3 DNA: TGTGCCAGCAGCGCCTCAGGGGGCGTCCGGTATGAGCAGTTCTTC
clone size: NA; D gene: NA; J gene: TRBJ2-7; V gene: TRBV28; CDR3 protein: CASSSRRRERVEQYF; CDR3 DNA: TGTGCCAGCAGTTCCCGGCGACGGGAGAGGGTCGAGCAGTACTTC
clone size: NA; D gene: TRBD1; J gene: TRBJ2-2; V gene: TRBV6-6; CDR3 protein: CASGETGETGELFF; CDR3 DNA: TGTGCCAGCGGGGAGACAGGGGAGACCGGGGAGCTGTTTTTT
clone size: NA; D gene: NA; J gene: TRBJ1-4; V gene: TRBV5-1; CDR3 protein: CASSMDSGNEKLFF; CDR3 DNA: TGCGCCAGCAGCATGGACTCGGGGAATGAAAAACTGTTTTTT
clone size: NA; D gene: TRBD1; J gene: TRBJ1-2; V gene: TRBV7-9; CDR3 protein: CASSLAQGARGYTF; CDR3 DNA: TGTGCCAGCAGCCTCGCTCAGGGGGCGCGTGGCTACACCTTC
clone size: NA; D gene: NA; J gene: TRBJ2-7; V gene: TRBV4-1; CDR3 protein: CASSPDSGPYEQYF; CDR3 DNA: TGCGCCAGCAGCCCGGACTCCGGTCCCTACGAGCAGTACTTC
clone size: NA; D gene: NA; J gene: TRBJ1-1; V gene: TRBV6-1; CDR3 protein: CASSEMAFPNTEAFF; CDR3 DNA: TGTGCCAGCAGTGAAATGGCCTTCCCGAACACTGAAGCTTTCTTT
clone size: NA; D gene: TRBD1; J gene: TRBJ2-4; V gene: TRBV7-2; CDR3 protein: CASSQPGTGVAKNIQYF; CDR3 DNA: TGTGCCAGCAGCCAACCCGGGACAGGGGTCGCCAAAAACATTCAGTACTTC